These T cell receptor beta chains were read from a single sample in a study of blood T cells in healthy people across ages. MiXCR, run by TCRdb on the 5' RACE reads, gives a single entry per CDR3 protein. The profile shows 500,000 to 550,000 distinct CDR3 sequences, under 30% of them singletons. This same sample was also part of a study on T cells of mothers and their children.

Material for sequencing was blood. All receptors derive from a boy between 10 and 17 years old in good health. CDR3s include the opening cysteine and the closing phenylalanine or tryptophan. A D gene is named only where the DNA matches it firmly. Size is stated for part of the rows, as once, few or many counts, or as a class when the clone is expanded.

D: .; V: TRBV6-6; J: TRBJ1-1; size: few; DNA: TGTGCCAGCAGTCCCCGCAAAGATGAAGCTTTCTTT; CDR3: CASSPRKDEAFF
D: .; V: TRBV20-1; J: TRBJ2-5; size: few; DNA: TGCAGTGCCCCGAAAATACAGGGCGGGGAGACCCAGTACTTC; CDR3: CSAPKIQGGETQYF
D: .; V: TRBV6-2/TRBV6-3; J: TRBJ2-1; size: few; DNA: TGTGCCAGCAGCTATACTAGCTATGAGCAGTTCTTC; CDR3: CASSYTSYEQFF
D: TRBD2; V: TRBV7-2; J: TRBJ2-1; size: few; DNA: TGTGCCAGCAGCTTAGCGCAAGCGGGGGCGGCGGGTGAGCAGTTCTTC; CDR3: CASSLAQAGAAGEQFF
D: TRBD2; V: TRBV7-2; J: TRBJ2-1; size: .; DNA: TGTGCCAGCAGCCATACTAGCGGGGAGCAGTTCTTC; CDR3: CASSHTSGEQFF
D: .; V: TRBV9; J: TRBJ1-1; size: few; DNA: TGTGCCAGCAGCGTAGCCACCGACAAGAACACTGAAGCTTTCTTT; CDR3: CASSVATDKNTEAFF
D: TRBD1; V: TRBV4-1; J: TRBJ1-2; size: few; DNA: TGCGCCAGCAGCCCGCTAGGGGGACAGGGGGCGCCTAACTATGGCTACACCTTC; CDR3: CASSPLGGQGAPNYGYTF
D: .; V: TRBV20-1; J: TRBJ2-5; size: .; DNA: TGCAGTGCTAGGTTAACCAGCCGAGAGACCCAGTACTTC; CDR3: CSARLTSRETQYF
D: .; V: TRBV12-3/TRBV12-4; J: TRBJ1-5; size: .; DNA: TGTGCCAGCACCTCCGGGACACCCAATCAGCCCCAGCATTTT; CDR3: CASTSGTPNQPQHF
D: TRBD1; V: TRBV7-3; J: TRBJ2-1; size: .; DNA: TGTGCCAGCAGCGGACAGGGCTTGCATGAGCAGTTCTTC; CDR3: CASSGQGLHEQFF
D: TRBD2; V: TRBV7-2; J: TRBJ2-5; size: few; DNA: TGTGCCAGCAGCTTAGTCGTAGCGGGGGGGCAAGAGACCCAGTACTTC; CDR3: CASSLVVAGGQETQYF
D: .; V: TRBV9; J: TRBJ2-7; size: many; DNA: TGTGCCAGCAGTTCCGGCCCTGGAGGCGAGCAGTACTTC; CDR3: CASSSGPGGEQYF
D: TRBD1; V: TRBV20-1; J: TRBJ2-2; size: .; DNA: TGCAGTGCTTCTCCCGGGACAGGTTGCACCGGGGAGCTGTTTTTT; CDR3: CSASPGTGCTGELFF
D: TRBD1; V: TRBV6-5; J: TRBJ1-2; size: few; DNA: TGTGCCAGCAGTCACGGGACAGGGGTTCTCGGCTATGGCTACACCTTC; CDR3: CASSHGTGVLGYGYTF
D: .; V: TRBV7-2; J: TRBJ2-5; size: few; DNA: TGTGCCAGCAGCTCCGCCAGGCGCCAAAGCGAGACCCAGTACTTC; CDR3: CASSSARRQSETQYF
D: .; V: TRBV7-3; J: TRBJ2-5; size: few; DNA: TGTGCCAGCAGCTTGACTAACCAAGAGACCCAGTACTTC; CDR3: CASSLTNQETQYF
D: TRBD2; V: TRBV27; J: TRBJ2-1; size: .; DNA: TGTGCCAGCAGTTTACTCCCAAGCGGGAGGGCCATCAATGAGCAGTTCTTC; CDR3: CASSLLPSGRAINEQFF
D: TRBD2; V: TRBV5-5; J: TRBJ2-3; size: few; DNA: TGTGCCAGCAGCTCCGTAGCGGGGAAGTCAGATACGCAGTATTTT; CDR3: CASSSVAGKSDTQYF